Each of the 31 T cell receptor beta chains below was sequenced from the same sample in a study of read filtering for tumor transcriptome and immune sequencing. From approximately 430 ng of RNA, a library with molecular barcoded alpha/delta and beta/gamma adaptors was made. TCRdb re-called the reads with MiXCR, one entry per CDR3 protein. The top ten hold approximately 37% of the sample, which has some 40,000 distinct CDR3 sequences, 12% seen once. Sample: a population of CD138-negative cells sorted from bone marrow. The receptor source for this set is a donor at least 40 years old with multiple myeloma.

On this clonotype itself: Lacking the conserved final phenylalanine or tryptophan, this CDR3 likely reflects a read error. This chain joins TRBV25-1 and TRBJ2-5; D perhaps matches TRBD2 (6 bases). The length of the CDR3 is 16 residues. The germline gives CDR1 MGHDK, CDR2 SYGVNS. V lost 3 bases and J 3 bases, leaving 17 bases between the germline ends. The CDR3: CASSDPPAGWEETQYV. For the CDR3, the DNA is TGTGCCAGCAGTGACCCTCCGGCGGGGTGGGAAGAGACCCAGTACGTC.

This clonotype was picked up many times. This chain links TRBV19 with TRBJ2-5; D is unresolved. The CDR3 length is 16 residues. With 0 bases removed from V and 0 bases from J, the gap between germline ends came to 11 bases. CDR1 and CDR2 from the germline V gene are LNHDA and SQIVND (reference sequence). This chain's CDR3 is CASSIDRPGYQETQYF. In DNA form, the CDR3 reads TGTGCCAGTAGTATAGATCGGCCAGGATACCAAGAGACCCAGTACTTC. The full variable domain, its missing parts supplied by reference TRBV19 and TRBJ2-5, is DGGITQSPKYLFRKEGQNVTLSCEQNLNHDAMYWYRQDPGQGLRLIYYSQIVNDFQKGDIAEGYSVSREKKESFPLTVTSAQKNPTAFYLCASSIDRPGYQETQYFGPGTRLLVL.

This clonotype was detected only a few times. A much larger clone lies one base from this, so it may be a read error. The chain links TRBV6-5 to TRBJ1-1; D uncertain. This CDR3 is built from 14 residues. Germline-derived CDR1 and CDR2 are MNHEY and SVGAGI. CDR3 protein: CAGSNRPRNTEAFF. CDR3 nucleotide sequence: TGTGCCGGCAGTAATAGACCCCGGAACACTGAAGCTTTCTTT.

This clonotype has at least ten counts. This chain connects TRBV3-1 to TRBJ2-7, with 10 bases that match TRBD1. This CDR3 has 14 amino acids. V lost 3 bases to trimming and J lost 7 bases; unmatched junction nucleotides: 6. Germline V gene lookup returns CDR1 LGHDT and CDR2 YNNKEL (reference sequence). The CDR3 protein is CASSQAWTGGEQYF. The CDR3 DNA follows: TGTGCCAGCAGCCAGGCATGGACAGGGGGAGAGCAGTACTTC.

This clonotype was seen a few times. The genes are TRBV20-1 and TRBJ1-1; 7 bases are a match to TRBD1. The CDR3 spans 15 residues. The junction had 9 bases not matched to a gene; V was cut back by 2 bases and J by 3 bases. Germline V gene data show CDR1 as DFQATT and CDR2 as SNEGSKA (reference sequence). The CDR3 protein is CSARNPKGADTEAFF. CDR3 DNA sequence: TGCAGTGCTAGAAATCCAAAGGGGGCCGACACTGAAGCTTTCTTT.

This clonotype has at least ten counts. V usage is TRBV10-3 and J usage is TRBJ2-3; 8 bases fit TRBD2. From germline, CDR1 is ENHRY and CDR2 SYGVKD. V shed 10 bases and J 2 bases; nucleotides not matched to a gene: 8. This CDR3 comprises 14 residues. CDR3 bases: TGTGCCACACGGTCGGGGGGGGACACAGATACGCAGTATTTT. Translated: CATRSGGDTDTQYF.

This clonotype was counted ten times or more. The rearrangement links TRBV3-1 to TRBJ2-3, with 12 bases fitting TRBD1. This CDR3 has 17 amino acids. V gave up 7 bases and J gave up 1 base; unmatched junction bases: 9. Per the germline V gene, CDR1 is LGHDT and CDR2 is YNNKEL (reference sequence). CDR3: CASNGRDRGLGTDTQYF. Written as DNA, the CDR3 is TGTGCCAGCAATGGCCGGGACAGGGGGCTGGGCACAGATACGCAGTATTTT.

This clonotype was observed at least ten times. This chain connects TRBV28 to TRBJ1-1, with D unclear. The V and J ends lost 2 bases and 1 base respectively, with 8 bases between them. The germline V gene encodes CDR1 MDHEN and CDR2 SYDVKM. The CDR3 runs to 14 residues. This CDR3 reads CASSLHPRNTEAFF. DNA of the CDR3: TGTGCCAGCAGTTTACACCCACGGAACACTGAAGCTTTCTTT.

This clonotype was seen a few times. With a much larger clone just one base away, this may be a read error. The gene calls are TRBV6-1 and TRBJ1-5, with 8 bases identical to TRBD1. This CDR3 spans 15 amino acids. Germline CDR1 and CDR2: MNHNS and SASEGT. CDR3 in amino acids: CASSPGQGGNQLQHF. CDR3 nucleotide sequence: TGTGCCAGCAGTCCCGGACAGGGTGGCAATCAGCTCCAGCATTTT.

This clonotype was seen once. A much larger clone differs by one base, so this may be a read error. The gene calls are TRBV2 and TRBJ1-1; D gene uncertain. The CDR3 has 13 residues. The germline gives CDR1 SNHLY, CDR2 FYNNEI. CDR3 sequence: CASFRTMNTGAFF. For the CDR3, the DNA is TGTGCCAGCTTCCGGACCATGAACACTGGAGCTTTCTTT.

V gene TRBV6-1 combines with J gene TRBJ2-7; D is unclear. Trimming removed 6 bases from V and 6 bases from J, with 21 bases in between. Germline CDR1 is MNHNS and CDR2 is SASEGT. The CDR3 runs to 15 residues. CDR3 protein: CASSSRQATFGEQYF. As DNA, the CDR3 is TGTGCCAGCAGCTCCCGACAAGCAACCTTCGGCGAGCAGTACTTC.

This clonotype was recorded many times. The chain combines TRBV11-2 with TRBJ2-1; D is unclear. Germline V gives CDR1 SGHAT, CDR2 FQNNGV. Trimming cost V 2 bases and J 7 bases, with 9 bases left between them. The CDR3 sequence is 13 residues long. The CDR3 sequence: CASSLSPENEQFF. The CDR3 nucleotides are TGTGCCAGCAGCTTATCCCCGGAGAATGAGCAGTTCTTC.

At least ten counts were recorded for this clonotype. The chain employs TRBV6-5 and TRBJ2-3; D not certain. There are 12 residues in the CDR3. The V end was cut by 7 bases, the J end by 2 bases, with 7 bases between. Germline assignment: CDR1 MNHEY and CDR2 SVGAGI. The CDR3 DNA sequence: TGTGCCAGCACTTCTACCACAGATACGCAGTATTTT. It codes for CASTSTTDTQYF.

This clonotype was counted a few times. This chain connects TRBV7-9 to TRBJ2-7, with 12 positions matching TRBD1. With 5 bases clipped from V and 7 bases from J, the junction kept 6 bases outside the gene matches. Germline lookup yields CDR1 SEHNR and CDR2 FQNEAQ (reference sequence). The CDR3 sequence is 14 residues long. The CDR3 sequence: CASSGDRGRKEQYF. CDR3 coding DNA: TGTGCCAGCAGCGGGGACAGGGGGCGAAAGGAGCAGTACTTC.

There are many counts of this clonotype. The chain is built from TRBV11-3 and TRBJ1-1; 8 bases align to TRBD1. V lost 5 bases and J lost 3; bases outside the gene matches: 5. This CDR3 comprises 14 residues. Germline CDR1 and CDR2: SGHNT and YENEEA. The CDR3 loop is CASSRTGLDTEAFF. The CDR3 DNA reads TGTGCCAGCAGCCGGACAGGGCTGGACACTGAAGCTTTCTTT.

J is TRBJ2-1 and V is TRBV29-1; weak D call: TRBD2 (6 bases). The germline V gene has CDR1 SQVTM and CDR2 ANQGSEA. The CDR3 consists of 12 residues. V gave up 7 bases and J gave up 8 bases, with 15 bases separating them. CDR3 residues: CSAPTRQDEQFF. The CDR3 coding sequence is TGCAGCGCTCCGACTAGACAAGATGAGCAGTTCTTC.

This clonotype was found many times. The V gene is TRBV3-1, the J gene TRBJ2-3; possibly TRBD2 for D (6 bases). V was clipped by 6 bases and J by 2 bases, with 12 bases between them. Germline loops: CDR1 LGHDT, CDR2 YNNKEL (reference sequence). There are 14 residues in the CDR3. CDR3 sequence: CASRQTRVTDTQYF. The CDR3 region has the DNA TGTGCCAGCAGACAGACTAGGGTCACAGATACGCAGTATTTT.

This clonotype was recorded at least ten times. CDR3 nucleotide sequence: TGTGCCAGCAGCTTAGGAGGAGGAGGGGCTTTCTTT. Its protein is CASSLGGGGAFF. This chain joins TRBV11-2 and TRBJ1-1; D remains ambiguous. In germline, CDR1 is SGHAT, CDR2 FQNNGV. V was trimmed by 1 base and J by 11 bases, leaving 11 bases between them. The CDR3 is made up of 12 amino acids.

J is TRBJ2-5 and V is TRBV19; possibly TRBD2 for D (6 bases). V lost 6 bases and J lost 14, with 19 bases in between. The CDR3 contains 12 residues. The germline CDR1 and CDR2 sequences are LNHDA and SQIVND (reference sequence). This chain's CDR3 is CASRDLSGLKYF. The CDR3 nucleotides read TGTGCCAGTAGGGACCTCTCGGGACTGAAATACTTC.

A note on this clonotype: A read error may account for a junction end that differs from germline. V is TRBV12-5 and J is TRBJ1-5; TRBD1 matches 7 bases. CDR3 length equals 15 residues. Germline V gene lookup returns CDR1 LGHNT and CDR2 FRNRAP. The CDR3 bases are TGTACTAGTGGTTCGAGACAGGGAAAAGGTCAGCCCCAGCATTTT. This sequence encodes CTSGSRQGKGQPQHF.

This clonotype was seen ten or more times. The CDR3 sequence: CASRSERGGTSYNEQFF. CDR3 DNA sequence: TGTGCCAGCAGGTCGGAAAGGGGGGGGACCTCCTACAATGAGCAGTTCTTC. The chain carries TRBV27 and TRBJ2-1; a possible D gene is TRBD2 (7 bases). Trimming left V 6 bases short and J 0 bases short, with 18 bases between. Germline assignment: CDR1 MNHEY and CDR2 SMNVEV (reference sequence). This CDR3 is built from 17 residues.

At least ten counts were recorded for this clonotype. The chain has TRBV20-1 and TRBJ2-3; D is perhaps TRBD2 (7 bases). V gave up 3 bases and J gave up 6 bases, with 22 bases separating them. The CDR3 extends over 16 amino acids. Germline-derived CDR1 and CDR2 are DFQATT and SNEGSKA (reference sequence). CDR3 in amino acids: CSARRQGGGAGDTQYF. CDR3 DNA: TGCAGTGCTAGGAGGCAAGGGGGGGGGGCCGGGGATACGCAGTATTTT.

Ten or more counts support this clonotype. V and J are TRBV5-1 and TRBJ1-6; D is possibly TRBD1 (5 bases). Looked up from germline, CDR1 is SGHRS and CDR2 is YFSETQ. The germline V and J ends were trimmed by 4 bases and 11 bases, with 16 bases remaining between them. The CDR3 sequence is 14 residues long. The CDR3 bases are TGCGCCAGCAGCCAAGGGACCGTCGGTACACCCCTCCACTTT. Its protein product is CASSQGTVGTPLHF.

This clonotype has a count of ten or more. The chain joins TRBV7-9 to TRBJ2-3, with D perhaps matching TRBD2 (6 bases). The CDR3 contains 16 residues. Germline lookup yields CDR1 SEHNR and CDR2 FQNEAQ (reference sequence). Deletions cut 5 bases from V and 4 bases from J, with 19 bases between. CDR3 nucleotides: TGTGCCAGCAGCCTGGGCCCGCCGGGGGAGGCAGATACGCAGTATTTT. This sequence encodes CASSLGPPGEADTQYF.

About this clonotype itself: This likely traces to a read error, being one base from a far larger clone. This rearrangement joins TRBV12-3 or TRBV12-4 to TRBJ2-1; D unresolved. The length of the CDR3 is 14 residues. Trimming took off 3 bases at V and 6 bases at J, with 12 bases between the two ends. CDR3 protein: CASSFGQERNEQFF. The CDR3 nucleotides are TGTGCCAGCAGTTTTGGTCAGGAACGCAATGAGCAGTTCTTC.

The table lists this clonotype with many counts. This chain connects TRBV3-1 to TRBJ2-3, with D hard to call. This CDR3 has 15 residues. Germline assignment: CDR1 LGHDT and CDR2 YNNKEL (reference sequence). V lost 0 bases and J 2 bases, leaving 9 bases between the germline ends. CDR3 in amino acids: CASSQESQFTDTQYF. CDR3 DNA sequence: TGTGCCAGCAGCCAAGAATCACAGTTCACAGATACGCAGTATTTT.

This clonotype appeared many times. This chain connects TRBV7-2 to TRBJ2-1, with 9 bases identical to TRBD2. The CDR3 length is 15 residues. The germline CDR1 and CDR2 sequences are SGHTA and FQGNSA. J lost 8 bases, V lost 0 bases, and 5 bases had no gene match. The chain's CDR3 is CASSLASGGRDEQFF. The CDR3 DNA is TGTGCCAGCAGCTTAGCTAGCGGGGGTCGCGATGAGCAGTTCTTC.

As for this clonotype: This may arise from a read error, as a much more abundant clone is one base away. Since the CDR3 does not end with the conserved phenylalanine or tryptophan, this likely comes from a read error. This sequence joins TRBV28 and TRBJ2-5; tentatively, D is TRBD1 (5 bases). The CDR3 runs to 13 residues. Germline assignment: CDR1 MDHEN and CDR2 SYDVKM. The V gene lost 6 bases and the J gene lost 4 bases, with 12 bases spanning the gap. CDR3 DNA sequence: TGTGCCAGCAGGCGCCAGGGCATAGAGACCCAGTACCTC. This translates into CASRRQGIETQYL.

On this clonotype: A much larger clone is a single base away; this may be a read error. V gene TRBV20-1 combines with J gene TRBJ2-2, with 7 bases fitting TRBD1. Per the germline V gene, CDR1 is DFQATT and CDR2 is SNEGSKA (reference sequence). This CDR3 comprises 14 residues. V trimming: 5 bases; J trimming: 2 bases; junction bases outside the gene matches: 5. The CDR3 here is CSAPDRTNTGELFF. CDR3 coding DNA: TGCAGTGCTCCGGACAGGACCAACACCGGGGAGCTGTTTTTT.

This clonotype was seen a handful of times. The chain joins TRBV28 to TRBJ1-3, with D possibly being TRBD1 (5 bases). This CDR3 spans 16 amino acids. The germline CDR1 and CDR2 sequences are MDHEN and SYDVKM. Trimming cost V 2 bases and J 4 bases, with 15 bases left between them. This CDR3 is CASSLGFGGGGNTIYF. The CDR3 DNA follows: TGTGCCAGCAGTTTAGGGTTTGGGGGGGGAGGAAACACCATATATTTT. Drawing the rest from reference TRBV28 and TRBJ1-3, the complete variable domain is DVKVTQSSRYLVKRTGEKVFLECVQDMDHENMFWYRQDPGLGLRLIYFSYDVKMKEKGDIPEGYSVSREKKERFSLILESASTNQTSMYLCASSLGFGGGGNTIYFGEGSWLTVV.

This clonotype was recorded a few times. This could be a read error, since a much larger clone is one nucleotide away. The chain joins TRBV28 to TRBJ2-7, with TRBD1 matching over 9 bases. Germline V CDR1 and CDR2: MDHEN, SYDVKM. The CDR3 is 15 amino acids. CDR3 sequence reads: CASSTDRGSTYGQYF. The CDR3 DNA reads TGTGCCAGCAGTACTGACAGGGGGAGTACCTACGGGCAGTACTTC.